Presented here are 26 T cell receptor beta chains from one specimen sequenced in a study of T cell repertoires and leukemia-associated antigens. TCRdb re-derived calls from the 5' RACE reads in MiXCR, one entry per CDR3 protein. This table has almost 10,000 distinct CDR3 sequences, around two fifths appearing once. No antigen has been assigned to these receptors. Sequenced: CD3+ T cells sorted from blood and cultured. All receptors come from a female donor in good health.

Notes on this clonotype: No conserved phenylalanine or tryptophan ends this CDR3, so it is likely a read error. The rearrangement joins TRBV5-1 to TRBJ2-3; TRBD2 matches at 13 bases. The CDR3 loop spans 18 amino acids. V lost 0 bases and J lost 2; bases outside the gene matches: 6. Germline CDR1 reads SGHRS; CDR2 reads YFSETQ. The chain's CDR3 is CASSLGTSGGISTDTQYS. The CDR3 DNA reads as TGCGCCAGCAGCTTGGGGACTAGCGGGGGTATCTCCACAGATACGCAGTATTCT.

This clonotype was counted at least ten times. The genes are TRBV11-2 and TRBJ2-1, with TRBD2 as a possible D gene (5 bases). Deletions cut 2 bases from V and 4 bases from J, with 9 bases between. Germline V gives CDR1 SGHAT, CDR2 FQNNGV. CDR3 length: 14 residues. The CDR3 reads CASSLWVAYNEQFF. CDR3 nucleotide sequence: TGTGCCAGCAGCTTATGGGTAGCGTACAATGAGCAGTTCTTC.

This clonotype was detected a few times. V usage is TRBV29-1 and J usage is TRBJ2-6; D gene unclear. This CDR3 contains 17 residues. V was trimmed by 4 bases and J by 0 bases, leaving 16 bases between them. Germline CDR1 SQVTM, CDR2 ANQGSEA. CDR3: CSVVVPGLCSGANVLTF. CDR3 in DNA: TGCAGCGTTGTAGTCCCCGGGCTGTGCTCTGGGGCCAACGTCCTGACTTTC.

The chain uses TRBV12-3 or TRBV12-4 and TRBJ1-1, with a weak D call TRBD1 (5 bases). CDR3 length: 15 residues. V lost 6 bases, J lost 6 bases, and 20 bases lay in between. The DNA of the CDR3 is TGTGCCAGCAGCTCCAACCCGGGACCGCCAGCTGAAGCTTTCTTT. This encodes CASSSNPGPPAEAFF.

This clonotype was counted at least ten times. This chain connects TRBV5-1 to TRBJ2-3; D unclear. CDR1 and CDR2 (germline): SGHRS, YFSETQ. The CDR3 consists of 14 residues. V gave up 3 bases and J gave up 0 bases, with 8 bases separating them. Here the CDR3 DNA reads TGCGCCAGCAGCTCGCCCGATAGCACAGATACGCAGTATTTT. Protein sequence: CASSSPDSTDTQYF.

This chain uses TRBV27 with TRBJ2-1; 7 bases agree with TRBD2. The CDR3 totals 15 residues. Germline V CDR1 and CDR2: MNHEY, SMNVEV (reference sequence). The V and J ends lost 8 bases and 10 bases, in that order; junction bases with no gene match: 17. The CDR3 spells CASFAVGLTFPEQFF. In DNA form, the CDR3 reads TGTGCCAGCTTTGCAGTGGGACTAACCTTTCCCGAGCAGTTCTTC.

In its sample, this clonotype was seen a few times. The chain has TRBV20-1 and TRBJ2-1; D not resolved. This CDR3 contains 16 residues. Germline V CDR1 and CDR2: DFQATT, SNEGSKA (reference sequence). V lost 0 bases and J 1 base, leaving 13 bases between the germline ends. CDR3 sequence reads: CSARDITIRSYNEQFF. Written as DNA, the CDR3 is TGCAGTGCTAGAGATATCACGATCCGGTCCTACAATGAGCAGTTCTTC.

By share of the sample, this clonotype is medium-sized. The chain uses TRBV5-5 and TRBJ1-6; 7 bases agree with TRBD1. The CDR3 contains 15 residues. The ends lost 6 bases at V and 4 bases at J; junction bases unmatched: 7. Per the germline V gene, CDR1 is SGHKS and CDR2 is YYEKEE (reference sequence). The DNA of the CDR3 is TGTGCCAGCACAAGACAGGGAACTTATAATTCACCCCTCCACTTT. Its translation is CASTRQGTYNSPLHF.

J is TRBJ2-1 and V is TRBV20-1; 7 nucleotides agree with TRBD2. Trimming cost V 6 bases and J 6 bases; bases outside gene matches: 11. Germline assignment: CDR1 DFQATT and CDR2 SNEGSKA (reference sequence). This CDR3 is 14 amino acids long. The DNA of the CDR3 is TGCAGTGCCCTCGAGTGGGAGGGCCGCAATGAGCAGTTCTTC. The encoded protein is CSALEWEGRNEQFF.

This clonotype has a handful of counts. The CDR3 region is CASRQEELLTYEQYF. DNA for the CDR3: TGCGCCAGCAGACAGGAGGAACTACTGACTTACGAGCAGTACTTC. V and J are TRBV5-1 and TRBJ2-7; D is tentatively TRBD1 or TRBD2 (5 bases each). V was clipped by 5 bases and J by 4 bases, with 19 bases between them. This CDR3 spans 15 amino acids. From germline, CDR1 is SGHRS and CDR2 YFSETQ. Full variable domain (missing parts from reference TRBV5-1 and TRBJ2-7): KAGVTQTPRYLIKTRGQQVTLSCSPISGHRSVSWYQQTPGQGLQFLFEYFSETQRNKGNFPGRFSGRQFSNSRSEMNVSTLELGDSALYLCASRQEELLTYEQYFGPGTRLTVT.

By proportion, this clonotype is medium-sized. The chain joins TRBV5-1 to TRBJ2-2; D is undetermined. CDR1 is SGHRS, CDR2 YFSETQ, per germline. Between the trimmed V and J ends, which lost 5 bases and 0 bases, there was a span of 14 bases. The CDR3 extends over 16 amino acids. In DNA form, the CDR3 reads TGCGCCAGCAGTGTGGTAGTAGAGGCGAACACCGGGGAGCTGTTTTTT. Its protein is CASSVVVEANTGELFF.

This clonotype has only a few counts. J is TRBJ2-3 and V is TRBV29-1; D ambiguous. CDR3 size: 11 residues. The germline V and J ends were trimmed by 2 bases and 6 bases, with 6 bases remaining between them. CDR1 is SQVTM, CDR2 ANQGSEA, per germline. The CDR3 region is CSVEYGDTQYF. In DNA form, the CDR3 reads TGCAGCGTTGAATACGGGGATACGCAGTATTTT.

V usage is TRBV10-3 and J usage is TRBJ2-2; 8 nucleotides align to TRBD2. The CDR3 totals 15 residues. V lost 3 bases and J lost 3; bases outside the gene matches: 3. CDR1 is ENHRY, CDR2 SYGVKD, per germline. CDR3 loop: CAISDSSGYTGELFF. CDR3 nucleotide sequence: TGTGCCATCAGTGATTCTAGCGGGTACACCGGGGAGCTGTTTTTT.

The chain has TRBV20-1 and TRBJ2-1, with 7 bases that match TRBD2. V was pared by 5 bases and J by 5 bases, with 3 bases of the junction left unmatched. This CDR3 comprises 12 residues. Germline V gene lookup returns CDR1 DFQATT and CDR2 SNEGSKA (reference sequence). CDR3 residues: CSAGTTNNEQFF. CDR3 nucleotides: TGCAGTGCTGGGACTACAAACAATGAGCAGTTCTTC.

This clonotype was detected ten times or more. The CDR3: CASSLQLGVLAPQYF. The DNA of the CDR3 is TGTGCCAGCAGTTTACAACTTGGGGTCTTGGCTCCCCAGTACTTC. The chain has TRBV27 and TRBJ2-5; D gene ambiguous. The CDR3 sequence is 15 residues long. The germline V gene encodes CDR1 MNHEY and CDR2 SMNVEV (reference sequence). With 2 bases removed from V and 9 bases from J, the gap between germline ends came to 19 bases.

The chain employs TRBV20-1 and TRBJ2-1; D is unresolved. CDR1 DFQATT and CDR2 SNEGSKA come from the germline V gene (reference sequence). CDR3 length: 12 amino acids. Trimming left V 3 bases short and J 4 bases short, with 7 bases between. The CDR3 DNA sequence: TGCAGTGCTAGTCCCAGTTACAATGAGCAGTTCTTC. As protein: CSASPSYNEQFF.

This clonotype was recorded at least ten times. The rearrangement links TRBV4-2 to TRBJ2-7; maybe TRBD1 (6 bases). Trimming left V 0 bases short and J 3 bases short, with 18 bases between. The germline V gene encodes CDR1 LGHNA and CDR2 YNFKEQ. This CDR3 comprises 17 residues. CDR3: CASSQDRGGSIGYEQYF. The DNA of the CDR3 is TGTGCCAGCAGCCAAGATCGAGGGGGAAGCATAGGCTACGAGCAGTACTTC.

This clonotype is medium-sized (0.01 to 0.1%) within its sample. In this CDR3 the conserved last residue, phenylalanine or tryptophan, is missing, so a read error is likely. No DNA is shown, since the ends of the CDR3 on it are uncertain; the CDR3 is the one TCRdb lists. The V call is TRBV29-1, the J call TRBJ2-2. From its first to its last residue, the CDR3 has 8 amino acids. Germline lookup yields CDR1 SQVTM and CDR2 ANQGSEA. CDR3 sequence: CSVGYANT.

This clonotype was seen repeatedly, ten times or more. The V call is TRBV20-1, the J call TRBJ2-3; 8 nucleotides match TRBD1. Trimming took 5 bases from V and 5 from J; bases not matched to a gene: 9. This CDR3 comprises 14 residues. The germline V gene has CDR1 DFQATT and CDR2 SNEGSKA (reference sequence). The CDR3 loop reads CSAVDRGRGDTQYF. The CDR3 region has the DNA TGCAGTGCTGTCGACAGGGGACGAGGAGATACGCAGTATTTT.

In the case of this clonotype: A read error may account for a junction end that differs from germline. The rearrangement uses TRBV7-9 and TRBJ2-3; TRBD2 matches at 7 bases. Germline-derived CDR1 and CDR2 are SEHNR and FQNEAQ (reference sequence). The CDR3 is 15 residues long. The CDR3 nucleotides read TGTGTCAGCAGCTTTATTTCGGGAGGCGGAGATACGCAGTATTTT. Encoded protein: CVSSFISGGGDTQYF. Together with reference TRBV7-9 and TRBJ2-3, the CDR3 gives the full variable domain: DTGVSQNPRHKITKRGQNVTFRCDPISEHNRLYWYRQTLGQGPEFLTYFQNEAQLEKSRLLSDRFSAERPKGSFSTLEIQRTEQGDSAMYLCVSSFISGGGDTQYFGPGTRLTVL.

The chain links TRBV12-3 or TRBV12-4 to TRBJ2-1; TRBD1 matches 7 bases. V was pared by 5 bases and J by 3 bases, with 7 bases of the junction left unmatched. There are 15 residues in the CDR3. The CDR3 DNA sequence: TGTGCCAGCAGTCTGGCGGACAGGAGCTACAATGAGCAGTTCTTC. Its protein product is CASSLADRSYNEQFF.

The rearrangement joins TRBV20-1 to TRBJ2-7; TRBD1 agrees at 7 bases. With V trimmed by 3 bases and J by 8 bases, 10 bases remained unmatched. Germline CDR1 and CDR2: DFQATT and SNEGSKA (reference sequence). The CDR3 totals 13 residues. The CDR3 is CSARSHTGAQQYF. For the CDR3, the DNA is TGCAGTGCTAGGAGCCACACAGGGGCCCAGCAGTACTTC.

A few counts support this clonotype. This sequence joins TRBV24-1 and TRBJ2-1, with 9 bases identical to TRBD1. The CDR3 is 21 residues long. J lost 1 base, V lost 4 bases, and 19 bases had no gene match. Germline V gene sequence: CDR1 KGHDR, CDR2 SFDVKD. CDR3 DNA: TGTGCCACCAGTGACTACCTTATTGGACAGGGGAGAGGCTGGTCCTACAATGAGCAGTTCTTC. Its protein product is CATSDYLIGQGRGWSYNEQFF.

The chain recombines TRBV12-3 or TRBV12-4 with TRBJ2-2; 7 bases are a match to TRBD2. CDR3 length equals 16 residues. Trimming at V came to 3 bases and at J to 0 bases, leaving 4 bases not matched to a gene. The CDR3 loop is CASSFWLAANTGELFF. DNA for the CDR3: TGTGCCAGCAGTTTTTGGCTAGCGGCGAACACCGGGGAGCTGTTTTTT.

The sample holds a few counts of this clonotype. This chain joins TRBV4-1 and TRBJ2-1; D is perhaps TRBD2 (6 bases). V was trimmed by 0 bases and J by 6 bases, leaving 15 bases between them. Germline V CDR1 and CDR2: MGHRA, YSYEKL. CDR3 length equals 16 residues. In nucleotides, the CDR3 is TGCGCCAGCAGCCAAGAACGACTAGTAAGAAGCAATGAGCAGTTCTTC. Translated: CASSQERLVRSNEQFF.

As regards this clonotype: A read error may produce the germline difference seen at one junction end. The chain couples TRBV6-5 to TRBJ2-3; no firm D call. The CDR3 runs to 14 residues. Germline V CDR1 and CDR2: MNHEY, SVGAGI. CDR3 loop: CASSRTADPDAQYF. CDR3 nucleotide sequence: TGTGCCAGCAGTCGAACGGCAGACCCAGATGCGCAGTATTTT.